In its sample, the clone carrying this T cell receptor beta chain was seen a few times. Its antigen is as yet unknown. The data originate from a study of regulatory T cells in long-lasting Graves disease. The study, taken as a whole, reports: Persistent disease was characterized by preferential usage of TRBV28, TRBJ1-2 and TRBJ2-5. With a small sample size, accuracy may have been reduced. The researchers studied only peripheral blood, not thyroid tissue.

Germline V gene data show CDR1 as SNHLY and CDR2 as FYNNEI. V shed 6 bases, J shed 2 bases, and the junction held 12 bases outside the gene matches. The CDR3 totals 18 residues. Time point indicated: persistent/refractory GD, antithyroid drugs over 5 years with positive TRAb. RNA from PBMCs was the source of the TCR library. Diagnoses of Graves' disease were made by American Thyroid Association guidelines. Arm-PCR of CDR3 regions with iRepertoire HTBI primers generated TCR beta libraries. MiXCR, applied by TCRdb to the multiplex PCR reads, yields one record per CDR3 protein. The sample contains roughly 450,000 distinct CDR3 sequences, 23% of which appear only once.

The receptor was derived from a female donor with Graves disease. The V gene is TRBV2, the J gene TRBJ2-5; 13 bases align to TRBD2. The sequencing here drew on peripheral blood mononuclear cells (PBMCs), taken when the disease was refractory, from a patient treated with antithyroid drugs. CDR3 in DNA: TGTGCCAGCAGCCCACCCGGGACTAGCGGGAATTGGCAAGAGACCCAGTACTTC. Amino acids: CASSPPGTSGNWQETQYF.